This T cell receptor beta chain stems from a study of blood T cell repertoires in COVID-19 (dated by TCRdb to 2020 to 2022). Regarding the research as a whole: The collaborator samples originated in the United States, Italy and Spain and spanned the acute and convalescent phases of COVID-19. Where available, HLA class I and class II types were taken from metadata supplied by the sample provider and were not determined by assay-based typing. Sample metadata almost always included a de-identified subject ID, COVID-19 status, age in years and sex. Samples were obtained from the ongoing ImmuneRACE study (first 160 participants) and from 1,200 or so subjects provided by 6 global collaborators. Deeply sampled blood TCRbeta repertoires from subjects exposed to, actively infected with, or recovered from COVID-19 were included in the dataset. The prospective study material was composed of cDNA or gDNA derived from T cells, B-cell-depleted T cells, or PBMCs. A freely available public database, intended as a resource for researchers studying the immune response to SARS-CoV-2, is where the repertoires were released.

Here is what the overall study found, with its caveats: The quantity of clinical and demographic metadata differed by source and by participant and was supplied without curation.

Concerning this clone: Its target antigen remains unknown. Base qualities are not at hand, and no much larger clone is one base apart.

Each collaborating institution followed its own protocols to collect whole blood in K2EDTA tubes. For TCRbeta analysis, collaborators shipped samples in one of three forms: frozen whole blood, isolated PBMCs, or DNA extracted from either of those sample types. Looking up the germline V gene yields CDR1 SGHNT and CDR2 YENEEA. Trimming costs V 2 bases and J 9 bases, and their ends lie 11 bases apart. The CDR3 goes from the cysteine to the phenylalanine over 13 residues. Only CDR3 DNA is held: 39 bases, read in frame from base 1. TCRbeta CDR3 regions were amplified from genomic DNA using the immunoSEQ Assay, a bias-controlled multiplex PCR. The authors' pipeline ran thus. Within the assay, amplification of reference gene primers was used to estimate how many nucleated cells each sample contained. To quantify the absolute abundance of each unique TCRbeta CDR3 rearrangement, sequence reads were collapsed and filtered. For each sample, productive Simpson clonality was calculated by taking the square root of Simpson's diversity index across productive rearrangements. TCRdb re-hosts the immuneACCESS table, in-frame sequences only. Its copies lack some clones; in the studies checked, an unresolved V gene accounts for under half of them, and the cause for the rest is not known. V and J calls and clone size are copied from that table; D and trimming were computed from the DNA. Here the sample has roughly 150,000 clones; 85% to 90% occur a single time. The ten largest clones represent 15% of the sample.

The specimen sequenced was peripheral blood. The rearranged segments are TRBV11-3 and TRBJ2-1, with TRBD1 tentatively as D gene (6 bases match). The origin of this receptor is a woman in her forties with acute or convalescent COVID-19. CDR3 sequence: CASSLHLGGEQFF. The nucleotide sequence is given as TGTGCCAGCAGCTTACATTTAGGGGGTGAGCAGTTCTTC.